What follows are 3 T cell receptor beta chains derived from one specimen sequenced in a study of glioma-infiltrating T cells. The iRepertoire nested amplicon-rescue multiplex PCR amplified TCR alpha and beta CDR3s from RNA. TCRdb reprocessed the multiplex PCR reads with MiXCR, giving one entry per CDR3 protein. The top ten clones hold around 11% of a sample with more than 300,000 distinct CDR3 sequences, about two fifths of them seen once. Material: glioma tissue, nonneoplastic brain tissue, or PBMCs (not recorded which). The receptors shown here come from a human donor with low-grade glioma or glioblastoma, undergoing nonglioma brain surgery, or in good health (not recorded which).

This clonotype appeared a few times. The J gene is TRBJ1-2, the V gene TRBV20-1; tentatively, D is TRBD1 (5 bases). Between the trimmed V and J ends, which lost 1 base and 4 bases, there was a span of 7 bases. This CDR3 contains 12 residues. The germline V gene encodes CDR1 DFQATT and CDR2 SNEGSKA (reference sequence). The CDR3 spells CSARARVYGYTF. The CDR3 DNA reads TGCAGTGCTAGAGCCAGGGTCTATGGCTACACCTTC.

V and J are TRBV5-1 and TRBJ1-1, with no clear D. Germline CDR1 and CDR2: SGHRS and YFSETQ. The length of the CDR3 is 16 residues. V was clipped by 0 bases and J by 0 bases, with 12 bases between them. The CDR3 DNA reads TGCGCCAGCAGCTTGGGGTTATCGATCATGAACACTGAAGCTTTCTTT. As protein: CASSLGLSIMNTEAFF.

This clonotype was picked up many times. CDR3 coding DNA: TGTGCCAGCAGCATAGGGGTGAACACTGAAGCTTTCTTT. Amino acid sequence: CASSIGVNTEAFF. The chain links TRBV19 to TRBJ1-1, with D tentatively TRBD1 (5 bases). V dropped 9 bases and J dropped 0 bases, with 11 bases sitting between them. CDR3 size: 13 residues. Germline V gene data show CDR1 as LNHDA and CDR2 as SQIVND (reference sequence).